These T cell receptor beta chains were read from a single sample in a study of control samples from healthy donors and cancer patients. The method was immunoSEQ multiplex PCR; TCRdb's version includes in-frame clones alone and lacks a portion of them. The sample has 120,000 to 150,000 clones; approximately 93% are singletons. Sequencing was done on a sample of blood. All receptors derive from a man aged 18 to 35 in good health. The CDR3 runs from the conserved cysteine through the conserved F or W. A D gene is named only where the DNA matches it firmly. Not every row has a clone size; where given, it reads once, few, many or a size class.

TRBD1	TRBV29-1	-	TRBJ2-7	TGCAGCGTTGCGACAGGGGAAAACTACGAGCAGTACTTC	CSVATGENYEQYF
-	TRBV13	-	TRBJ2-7	TGTGCCAGCAGCTTAGGCGGGGACCGTTACGAGCAGTACTTC	CASSLGGDRYEQYF
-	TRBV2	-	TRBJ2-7	TGTGCCAGCACCGGGTACTCCTACGAGCAGTACTTC	CASTGYSYEQYF
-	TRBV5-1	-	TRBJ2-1	TGCGCCAGCAGTTTGGGCGGTGAGCAGTTCTTC	CASSLGGEQFF
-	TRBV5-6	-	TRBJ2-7	TGTGCCAGCAGCCCCTTAGACATCGACGGCTCCCACGAGCAGTACTTC	CASSPLDIDGSHEQYF
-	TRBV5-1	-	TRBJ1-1	TGCGCCAGCAGCTTGCTACGGACGGGGAACACTGAAGCTTTCTTT	CASSLLRTGNTEAFF
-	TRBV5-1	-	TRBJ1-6	TGCGCCAGCAGCTTGGCATCACGTTCACCCCTCCACTTT	CASSLASRSPLHF
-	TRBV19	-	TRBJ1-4	TGTGCCAGTAGTATTACGTACTCGCCAGGTGAAAAACTGTTTTTT	CASSITYSPGEKLFF
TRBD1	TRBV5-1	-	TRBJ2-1	TGCGCCAGCAGCCAGGGACAGAACAATGAGCAGTTCTTC	CASSQGQNNEQFF
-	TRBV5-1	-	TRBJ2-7	TGCGCCAGCAGCTTGGCAGGAATTGGCGAGCAGTACTTC	CASSLAGIGEQYF
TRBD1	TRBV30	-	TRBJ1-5	TGTGCCTGGACCGGGGACAGGGATCAGCCCCAGCATTTT	CAWTGDRDQPQHF
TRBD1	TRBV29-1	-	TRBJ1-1	TGCAGCGGGGGACAGGGGAATGAAGCTTTCTTT	CSGGQGNEAFF
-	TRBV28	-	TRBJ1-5	TGTGCCAGCAGTTTTATCGGTAATAGCAATCAGCCCCAGCATTTT	CASSFIGNSNQPQHF
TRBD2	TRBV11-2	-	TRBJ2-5	TGTGCCAGCAGCTACCCCCAGACTAGCCGAGCCCCCCCGGAAGAGACCCAGTACTTC	CASSYPQTSRAPPEETQYF
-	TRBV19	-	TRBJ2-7	TGTGCCAGTAGCATAGCCTACAAGATGTACGAGCAGTACTTC	CASSIAYKMYEQYF
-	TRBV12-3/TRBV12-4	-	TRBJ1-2	TGTGCCAGCAGCCGAGGGCGAGGGCCTGGCTACACCTTC	CASSRGRGPGYTF
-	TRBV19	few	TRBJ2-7	TGTGCCAGTAGTTGGGGGCAAGACTACGAGCAGTACTTC	CASSWGQDYEQYF
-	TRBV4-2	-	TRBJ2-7	TGTGCCAGCAGCCAGAACAGGGCTGGGGAGCAGTACTTC	CASSQNRAGEQYF
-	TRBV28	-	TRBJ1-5	TGTGCCAGCAGTTTAAGAGTGATGGGACAGCCCCAGCATTTT	CASSLRVMGQPQHF
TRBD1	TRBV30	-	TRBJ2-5	TGTGCCTGGGACCGGGACAGGGATCAAGAGACCCAGTACTTC	CAWDRDRDQETQYF
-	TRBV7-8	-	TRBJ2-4	TGTGCCAGCAGCTTCAGATCAGTGCCACTAGCCAAAAACATTCAGTACTTC	CASSFRSVPLAKNIQYF
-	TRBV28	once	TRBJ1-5	TGTGCCAGCAGCTTAACCCGAGAGGGCTGGCAGCCCCAGCATTTT	CASSLTREGWQPQHF
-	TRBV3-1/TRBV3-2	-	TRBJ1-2	TGTGCCAGCAGCCAAGAAGGGAGCAGGGGAGGGTTTATGGGCTACACCTTC	CASSQEGSRGGFMGYTF
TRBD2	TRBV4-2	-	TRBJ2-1	TGTGCCAGCAGCCTTCGGACTAGCGGGAGCTCCTACAATGAGCAGTTCTTC	CASSLRTSGSSYNEQFF
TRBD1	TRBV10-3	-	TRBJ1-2	TGTGCCATCAGTGACCGGGACAGGGGGAAGGGTAACTATGGCTACACCTTC	CAISDRDRGKGNYGYTF
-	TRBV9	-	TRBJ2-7	TGTGCCAGCACCCCGGGGACGGAACGAGGGGAGCAGTACTTC	CASTPGTERGEQYF
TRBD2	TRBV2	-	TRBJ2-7	TGTGCCAGCATTCCGGGACTAGCGGGGGGGAAACCCTACGAGCAGTACTTC	CASIPGLAGGKPYEQYF
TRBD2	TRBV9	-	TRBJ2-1	TGTGCCAGCACCCCGGGACTAGCGGGAGGGCAGAGCTCCTACAATGAGCAGTTCTTC	CASTPGLAGGQSSYNEQFF
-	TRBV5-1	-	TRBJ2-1	TGCGCCAGCAGCTCCAAGGGATCCCGAGGCGGCTCCTACAATGAGCAGTTCTTC	CASSSKGSRGGSYNEQFF
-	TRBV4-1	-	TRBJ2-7	TGCGCCAGCAGCCAATCGTCGGAATCCTACGAGCAGTACTTC	CASSQSSESYEQYF
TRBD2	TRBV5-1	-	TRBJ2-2	TGCGCCAGCAGCTGGGGACTAGCGGCGAACACCGGGGAGCTGTTTTTT	CASSWGLAANTGELFF
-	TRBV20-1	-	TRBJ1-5	TGCAGTGCCAGTAAGACACCCACTAGCAATCAGCCCCAGCATTTT	CSASKTPTSNQPQHF
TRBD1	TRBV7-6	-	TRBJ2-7	TGTGCCAGCAGCCCTAAATCGGGACAGGCGGAATACGAGCAGTACTTC	CASSPKSGQAEYEQYF
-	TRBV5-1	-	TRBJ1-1	TGCGCCAGCAGCGATGGACAGAACACTGAAGCTTTCTTT	CASSDGQNTEAFF
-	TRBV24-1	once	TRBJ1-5	TGTGCCACCAGTGACAGGGACAATCAGCCCCAGCATTTT	CATSDRDNQPQHF
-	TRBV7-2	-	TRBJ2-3	TGTGCCAGCAGCTTAGCGGAGCGGATTGACACAGATACGCAGTATTTT	CASSLAERIDTDTQYF
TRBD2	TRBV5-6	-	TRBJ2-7	TGTGCCAGCAGTTTAGGACTAGCGGGAGCCGAGCAGTACTTC	CASSLGLAGAEQYF
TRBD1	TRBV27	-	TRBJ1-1	TGTGCCAGCAGTCCAACCGGGACAGGGAGTGAAGCTTTCTTT	CASSPTGTGSEAFF
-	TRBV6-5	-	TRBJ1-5	TGTGCCAGCAGTTACTCGTACAGGGGCAATCAGCCCCAGCATTTT	CASSYSYRGNQPQHF
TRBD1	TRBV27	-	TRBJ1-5	TGTGCCAGCAGTTTCGGGGGGACAGACCAGCCCCAGCATTTT	CASSFGGTDQPQHF
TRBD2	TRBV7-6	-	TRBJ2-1	TGTGCCAGCAGCTTAGGGACTAGCTCCTACAATGAGCAGTTCTTC	CASSLGTSSYNEQFF
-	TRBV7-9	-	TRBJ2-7	TGTGCCAGCAGCTCCGCCCGGTCACCGGGGTCCTCCTACGAGCAGTACTTC	CASSSARSPGSSYEQYF
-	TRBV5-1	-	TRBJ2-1	TGCGCCAGCAGCGAGTTAGCGGCTTCCAATGAGCAGTTCTTC	CASSELAASNEQFF
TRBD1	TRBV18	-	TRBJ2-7	TGTGCCAGCTCCGTGGGGACAGGGATCCACGAGCAGTACTTC	CASSVGTGIHEQYF
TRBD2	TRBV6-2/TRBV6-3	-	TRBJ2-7	TGTGCCAGCAGTTGGGGACTAGCGGGCTACGAGCAGTACTTC	CASSWGLAGYEQYF
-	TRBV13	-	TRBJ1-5	TGTGCCAGCAGCGCGACAGGATCCAATCAGCCCCAGCATTTT	CASSATGSNQPQHF
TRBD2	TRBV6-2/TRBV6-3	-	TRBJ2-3	TGTGCCAGCAGTCGAGAGCGGGAAACAACAGATACGCAGTATTTT	CASSRERETTDTQYF
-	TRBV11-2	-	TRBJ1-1	TGTGCCAGCAGCTTGGACAGTAACACTGAAGCTTTCTTT	CASSLDSNTEAFF
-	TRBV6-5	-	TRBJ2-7	TGTGCCAGCAGTTTCCGACCATCGGCCTACGAGCAGTACTTC	CASSFRPSAYEQYF
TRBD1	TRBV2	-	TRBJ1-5	TGTGCCAGCAGTGGGGGACAGTATAGCAATCAGCCCCAGCATTTT	CASSGGQYSNQPQHF
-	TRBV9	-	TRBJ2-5	TGTGCCAGCAGCCCTTTAGGGGAGACCCAGTACTTC	CASSPLGETQYF
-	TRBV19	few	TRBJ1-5	TGTGCCAGTAGTATTTCGGGGGGGAGAGGAAATCAGCCCCAGCATTTT	CASSISGGRGNQPQHF
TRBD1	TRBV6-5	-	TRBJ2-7	TGTGCCAGCACTCAGGGGACAGGGGTGCCCTACGAGCAGTACTTC	CASTQGTGVPYEQYF
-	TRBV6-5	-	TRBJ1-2	TGTGCCAGCAGTTACTCACCGGGACCGCGAAACTATGGCTACACCTTC	CASSYSPGPRNYGYTF
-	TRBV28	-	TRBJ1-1	TGTGCCAGCAGGGTAGGGTGGGGGCACGGGAACACTGAAGCTTTCTTT	CASRVGWGHGNTEAFF